This T cell receptor (beta chain) originates from a study of shared clonotypes between healthy human individuals. The V and J ends lost 6 bases and 6 bases, in that order; junction bases with no gene match: 10. The germline V gene encodes CDR1 LNHDA and CDR2 SQIVND (reference sequence). The CDR3 loop spans 15 amino acids. Several immunoSEQ plates received, in even portions, the genomic DNA of each subset. As processed by the authors: Filtering differed because ImmunoSEQ produced junction-only sequences that carried no quality scores. Using immunoSEQ multiplex PCR, the repertoire was profiled, and TCRdb retains in-frame clones only, with some absent. V and J calls and clone size follow that table, whereas D and trimming were derived from the DNA. The table lists about 1 million clones, about 76% of them singletons.

Input material: memory CD4+ T cells sorted from blood. Subset specified: CD45RA-negative fraction. This rearrangement joins TRBV19 to TRBJ1-5; 8 nucleotides align to TRBD1. The receptor's source is a man aged 18 to 30 in good health. The CDR3 DNA sequence: TGTGCCAGTAGGGAGACAGGGGTAGCAGGTCAGCCCCAGCATTTT. Its protein is CASRETGVAGQPQHF.